Listed below are T cell receptor beta chains from one sample, sequenced in a study of blood T cells in healthy people across ages. TCRdb itself ran the 5' RACE reads through MiXCR, one entry per CDR3 protein. The sample carries more than 1,000,000 distinct CDR3 sequences, around 25% recorded once. This sample was also put to use in a study of T cells of mothers and their children.

The sample taken for sequencing was blood. These TCRs come from a girl aged 2 to 9 in good health. The CDR3 runs from the conserved cysteine through the conserved F or W. The order of the fields is J gene, D gene, clone size, V gene, CDR3 protein, CDR3 DNA. A D gene is named only where the DNA matches it firmly. Only part of the rows carry a size: once, few, many, or a class if the clone is expanded.

TRBJ2-7 . . TRBV3-1 CASSPILVLGSYEQYF TGTGCCAGCAGCCCGATACTAGTCCTTGGCTCCTACGAGCAGTACTTC
TRBJ1-2 TRBD1 . TRBV19 CASSSDRGYGYTF TGTGCCAGTAGTAGCGACAGGGGTTATGGCTACACCTTC
TRBJ2-6 . . TRBV7-9 CASSRGPSGANVLTF TGTGCCAGCAGCCGCGGTCCCTCTGGGGCCAACGTCCTGACTTTC
TRBJ2-5 TRBD1 few TRBV6-6 CASWTGRYQETQYF TGTGCCAGCTGGACAGGGAGATACCAAGAGACCCAGTACTTC
TRBJ1-1 TRBD1 few TRBV27 CASTIRQGSNTEAFF TGTGCCAGCACGATCCGACAGGGGTCAAACACTGAAGCTTTCTTT
TRBJ2-7 . . TRBV4-3 CASSQDPQPPTSEQYF TGCGCCAGCAGCCAGGACCCACAGCCTCCCACGTCCGAGCAGTACTTC
TRBJ2-7 . few TRBV5-1 CASSLVLTIEQYF TGCGCCAGCAGCTTGGTTCTTACAATCGAGCAGTACTTC
TRBJ1-5 . . TRBV6-5 CASSSQEGTSNQPQHF TGTGCCAGCAGTTCGCAGGAAGGCACCAGCAATCAGCCCCAGCATTTT
TRBJ2-1 . . TRBV4-3 CASSQGDSVDNEQFF TGCGCCAGCAGCCAAGGGGATAGTGTCGACAATGAGCAGTTCTTC
TRBJ2-3 . few TRBV4-3 CASSQVVGYPAEADTQYF TGCGCCAGCAGCCAAGTCGTAGGCTATCCCGCGGAAGCAGATACGCAGTATTTT
TRBJ2-7 TRBD2 . TRBV10-2 CASSPLYSGGAVEQYF TGCGCCAGCAGTCCACTTTATAGCGGGGGGGCCGTCGAGCAGTACTTC
TRBJ2-3 . . TRBV5-4 CASSPSSEAWYADTQYF TGTGCCAGCAGCCCTTCATCCGAAGCATGGTACGCAGATACGCAGTATTTT
TRBJ1-1 . . TRBV29-1 CSVGGTINTEAFF TGCAGCGTTGGAGGGACGATAAACACTGAAGCTTTCTTT
TRBJ2-3 . . TRBV12-3/TRBV12-4 CASSLTGPLFTQYF TGTGCCAGCAGTTTGACGGGACCGCTTTTTACGCAGTATTTT
TRBJ2-2 . . TRBV28 CVTGELFF TGTGTTACCGGGGAGCTGTTTTTT
TRBJ1-4 . . TRBV12-3/TRBV12-4 CASSLGERIATNEKLFF TGTGCCAGCAGTTTAGGGGAACGGATCGCAACTAATGAAAAACTGTTTTTT
TRBJ1-4 TRBD1 few TRBV10-3 CATGGDRVDEKLFF TGTGCCACCGGGGGGGACAGGGTGGATGAAAAACTGTTTTTT
TRBJ2-4 . . TRBV6-2/TRBV6-3 CASGPDSEYF TGTGCCAGCGGACCGGACAGTGAGTACTTC
TRBJ2-7 . few TRBV20-1 CSATIADYEQYF TGCAGTGCTACAATTGCTGACTACGAGCAGTACTTC
TRBJ2-1 . . TRBV7-9 CASSLEQSYNEQFF TGTGCCAGCAGCTTAGAGCAGAGCTACAATGAGCAGTTCTTC
TRBJ2-1 . . TRBV29-1 CSVEEDVYNEQFF TGCAGCGTTGAAGAGGACGTCTACAATGAGCAGTTCTTC
TRBJ1-6 TRBD1 . TRBV6-5 CASSYGTGAYNSPLHF TGTGCCAGCAGTTATGGGACAGGGGCTTATAATTCACCCCTCCACTTT
TRBJ2-5 TRBD2 . TRBV5-1 CAGSPGTSGQETQYF TGCGCCGGCAGCCCCGGAACTAGCGGCCAAGAGACCCAGTACTTC
TRBJ1-1 . . TRBV20-1 CSAGQGEAFF TGCAGTGCTGGGCAGGGGGAAGCTTTCTTT
TRBJ2-5 . few TRBV2 CASSRQDRIFQETQYF TGTGCCAGCAGCCGACAAGACAGAATATTCCAAGAGACCCAGTACTTC
TRBJ2-2 TRBD1 . TRBV12-3/TRBV12-4 CASSATGGDTGELFF TGTGCCAGCAGTGCAACAGGGGGAGACACCGGGGAGCTGTTTTTT
TRBJ2-7 TRBD2 . TRBV7-2 CASSPLERGYYEQYF TGTGCCAGCAGCCCCCTAGAGCGGGGGTACTACGAGCAGTACTTC
TRBJ1-1 . . TRBV19 CATDGNGEAFF TGTGCCACTGATGGTAATGGTGAAGCTTTCTTT
TRBJ2-6 TRBD1 few TRBV7-9 CASSPKGQGYSSGANVLTF TGTGCCAGCAGCCCGAAAGGACAGGGATATAGCTCTGGGGCCAACGTCCTGACTTTC
TRBJ2-7 TRBD1 . TRBV10-3 CAIRGDRELAYEQYF TGTGCCATCAGGGGGGACAGGGAGTTAGCCTACGAGCAGTACTTC
TRBJ2-5 TRBD2 . TRBV12-3/TRBV12-4 CASSHGLAGEQYF TGTGCCAGCAGTCATGGACTAGCCGGTGAGCAGTACTTC
TRBJ1-2 . . TRBV7-9 CASSFPTGGFYGYTF TGTGCCAGCAGCTTTCCAACCGGGGGGTTTTATGGCTACACCTTC
TRBJ2-1 . many TRBV19 CASSKAGSYNEQFF TGTGCCAGTAGTAAGGCAGGTTCCTACAATGAGCAGTTCTTC
TRBJ2-5 . . TRBV29-1 CSVPEPSRETQYF TGCAGCGTCCCCGAACCCTCGCGGGAGACCCAGTACTTC
TRBJ2-5 . few TRBV20-1 CSARDGVGQETQYF TGCAGTGCTAGAGATGGGGTGGGTCAAGAGACCCAGTACTTC
TRBJ2-3 TRBD2 . TRBV6-5 CASSLGLAGRDTQYF TGTGCCAGCAGTTTGGGACTAGCGGGGAGGGATACGCAGTATTTT
TRBJ2-4 . . TRBV4-1 CASNQVEGPLAKNIQYF TGCGCCAGCAACCAAGTTGAGGGACCTCTAGCCAAAAACATTCAGTACTTC
TRBJ2-2 . few TRBV7-9 CASSLGQIGELFF TGTGCCAGCAGCTTAGGGCAGATCGGGGAGCTGTTTTTT
TRBJ1-1 . . TRBV6-2/TRBV6-3 CASSPTWENTEAFF TGTGCCAGCAGCCCAACGTGGGAGAACACTGAAGCTTTCTTT
TRBJ1-5 . . TRBV4-1 CASSQDLVSQPQHF TGCGCCAGCAGCCAAGATCTGGTTTCCCAGCCCCAGCATTTT
TRBJ1-1 TRBD1 . TRBV6-1 CASITFAGGGGVRTEAFF TGTGCCAGCATCACCTTCGCAGGGGGGGGCGGGGTGCGAACTGAAGCTTTCTTT
TRBJ2-7 TRBD2 . TRBV2 CASRGLAESSYEQYF TGTGCCAGCAGGGGACTAGCGGAGAGCTCCTACGAGCAGTACTTC
TRBJ2-7 . few TRBV18 CASSPPSAPRDEQYF TGTGCCAGCTCACCACCGTCGGCCCCGAGGGACGAGCAGTACTTC
TRBJ2-5 . . TRBV7-9 CASSLGGRFQETQCF TGTGCCAGCAGCTTAGGGGGAAGATTCCAAGAGACCCAGTGCTTC
TRBJ2-1 . . TRBV9 CASSDSQRSVRSYNEQFF TGTGCCAGCAGCGACTCACAGAGATCAGTTCGCTCCTACAATGAGCAGTTCTTC
TRBJ2-1 . few TRBV5-1 CASSLVDSFNEQFF TGCGCCAGCAGCTTGGTGGACAGCTTCAATGAGCAGTTCTTC
TRBJ2-5 . many TRBV5-6 CASSLASWETQYF TGTGCCAGCAGCTTAGCGTCTTGGGAGACCCAGTACTTC
TRBJ1-4 . few TRBV5-8 CASSNGLPTNEKLFF TGTGCCAGCAGCAACGGACTGCCGACGAATGAAAAACTGTTTTTT
TRBJ2-5 . . TRBV3-2 CASSLGLAATF TGTGCCAGCAGCTTGGGACTAGCAGCCACATTC
TRBJ2-3 . . TRBV27 CASSLKTLLTDTQYF TGTGCCAGCAGTTTAAAGACGCTTCTCACAGATACGCAGTATTTT
TRBJ2-1 . few TRBV11-1 CASSLSARHSYNEQFF TGTGCCAGCAGCTTATCGGCCAGACATTCCTACAATGAGCAGTTCTTC
TRBJ1-1 . once TRBV7-9 CASSLVGLANTEAFF TGTGCCAGCAGCTTAGTGGGTTTGGCAAACACTGAAGCTTTCTTT
TRBJ2-1 . . TRBV11-2 CASSLRYGPYNEQFF TGTGCCAGCAGCTTAAGGTACGGACCCTACAATGAGCAGTTCTTC
TRBJ2-1 . few TRBV5-1 CASSTDRLSYFFF TGCGCCAGCAGCACCGATAGACTGTCCTACTTTTTCTTC
TRBJ2-1 . . TRBV11-2 CASSPLLQSGLINEQFF TGTGCCAGCAGCCCATTATTACAGTCCGGACTCATCAATGAGCAGTTCTTC
TRBJ2-1 . . TRBV3-1 CASSQDFTRDGNEQFF TGTGCCAGCAGCCAGGATTTCACTAGAGACGGGAATGAGCAGTTCTTC